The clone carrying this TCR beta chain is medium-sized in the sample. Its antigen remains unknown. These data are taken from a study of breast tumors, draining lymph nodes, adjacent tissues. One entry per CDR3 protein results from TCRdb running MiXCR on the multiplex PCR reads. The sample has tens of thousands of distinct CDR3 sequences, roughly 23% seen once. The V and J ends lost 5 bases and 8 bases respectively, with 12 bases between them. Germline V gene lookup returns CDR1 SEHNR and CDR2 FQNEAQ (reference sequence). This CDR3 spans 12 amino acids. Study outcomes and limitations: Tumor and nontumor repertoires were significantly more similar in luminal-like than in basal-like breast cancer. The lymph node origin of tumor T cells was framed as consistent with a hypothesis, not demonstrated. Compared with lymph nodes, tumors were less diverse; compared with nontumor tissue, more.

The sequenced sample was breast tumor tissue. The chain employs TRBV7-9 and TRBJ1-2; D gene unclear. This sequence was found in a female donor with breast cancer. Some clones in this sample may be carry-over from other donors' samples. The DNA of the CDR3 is TGTGCCAGCAGCAGCCGGTCCGTCGGCTACACCTTC. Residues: CASSSRSVGYTF.